This TCR beta chain comes out of a study of blood T cells in healthy people across ages. Trimming took off 5 bases at V and 2 bases at J, with 16 bases between the two ends. This CDR3 spans 16 amino acids. The germline V gene encodes CDR1 KGHSH and CDR2 LQKENI. A J-beta primer mix and a sample-barcoded 5' primer were used in a second PCR of about 7 to 12 cycles. One entry per CDR3 protein results from TCRdb running MiXCR on the 5' RACE reads. The sample lists about 800,000 distinct CDR3 sequences; more than 20% were seen once. These data are also associated with another study on T cells of mothers and their children. Per that study: For cDNA synthesis, the complete extracted RNA was used (around 1.5 ug per 15 ul).

This receptor was obtained from a boy aged 5-17 years in good health. The chain carries TRBV18 and TRBJ1-5; perhaps TRBD1 as D (6 bases). The material sequenced was blood. The DNA for the CDR3 is TGTGCCAGCTCAGCCCTCGCGGCAGGGGGCAATCAGCCCCAGCATTTT. This gives the protein CASSALAAGGNQPQHF.